These 25 T cell receptor beta chains were sequenced from one sample in a study of blood T cell repertoires in COVID-19. Generated by immunoSEQ multiplex PCR, the TCRdb table keeps only in-frame clones and is missing some. The repertoire includes 150,000 or so clones, about 80% of them detected once, and approximately 12% sits in the top ten. The source material was PBMCs or T cells enriched from blood (not recorded which). The receptors shown here come from a man aged 45 to 65 who had recovered from COVID-19.

About this clone itself: Its ends do not fully match the called genes, so a read error is possible. The CDR3 nucleotides are TGTGCCATCAGCGGCGGGAAGGCCTACGAGCAGTACTTC. This encodes CAISGGKAYEQYF. The V and J genes are TRBV7-9 and TRBJ2-7; a weak D match, TRBD2 (6 bases). This CDR3 has 13 residues. CDR1 is SEHNR and CDR2 is FQNEAQ in the germline V gene (reference sequence).

This rearrangement joins TRBV11-3 to TRBJ2-1; 7 bases map to TRBD2. This CDR3 spans 16 amino acids. V dropped 1 base and J dropped 2; count of bases not matched to a gene: 5. CDR1 is SGHNT and CDR2 is YENEEA in the germline V gene. The CDR3 DNA follows: TGTGCCAGCAGCTTAGGTGGCGGGGGAACCTACAATGAGCAGTTCTTC. Translated, it gives CASSLGGGGTYNEQFF.

The CDR3 region has the DNA TGCGCCAGCAGCGGTAACACAGGGGAAGGGGAAAAACTGTTTTTT. It specifies CASSGNTGEGEKLFF. V is TRBV5-1 and J is TRBJ1-4; 7 positions match TRBD1. This CDR3 is built from 15 residues. With 4 bases clipped from V and 8 bases from J, the junction kept 11 bases outside the gene matches. CDR1 and CDR2 (germline): SGHRS, YFSETQ.

The chain carries TRBV28 and TRBJ1-5; D is unresolved. The V gene lost 10 bases and the J gene lost 3 bases, with 10 bases spanning the gap. This CDR3 is 12 amino acids long. Germline V gene sequence: CDR1 MDHEN, CDR2 SYDVKM. CDR3 coding DNA: TGTGCCACCCGGACTCCCAATCAGCCCCAGCATTTT. Amino acid sequence: CATRTPNQPQHF.

The chain has TRBV4-3 and TRBJ1-4; D uncertain. Per the germline V gene, CDR1 is LGHNA and CDR2 is YSLEER. There are 14 residues in the CDR3. Trimming shortened V by 1 base and J by 4 bases, and 7 bases separated the two germline ends. The CDR3 region is CASSQGHLNEKLFF. Here the CDR3 DNA reads TGCGCCAGCAGCCAAGGACACCTTAATGAAAAACTGTTTTTT.

The chain couples TRBV5-1 to TRBJ1-2; tentatively, D is TRBD1 (5 bases). Trimming took 5 bases from V and 4 from J, leaving 9 bases between them. Germline-derived CDR1 and CDR2 are SGHRS and YFSETQ. The CDR3 loop spans 12 amino acids. CDR3: CASRGDFYGYTF. CDR3 DNA: TGCGCCAGCAGGGGGGACTTCTATGGCTACACCTTC. The full variable domain, in which reference TRBV5-1 and TRBJ1-2 provide the parts outside the CDR3, is KAGVTQTPRYLIKTRGQQVTLSCSPISGHRSVSWYQQTPGQGLQFLFEYFSETQRNKGNFPGRFSGRQFSNSRSEMNVSTLELGDSALYLCASRGDFYGYTFGSGTRLTVV.

The V call is TRBV11-1, the J call TRBJ1-1, with D possibly being TRBD1 (5 bases). Per the germline V gene, CDR1 is SGHAT and CDR2 is FQDESV (reference sequence). This CDR3 spans 16 amino acids. Between the trimmed V and J ends, which lost 4 bases and 1 base, there was a span of 16 bases. CDR3 loop: CASSSPTGGPNTEAFF. CDR3 DNA: TGTGCCAGCAGCTCACCAACGGGGGGACCGAACACTGAAGCTTTCTTT. Filled out from reference TRBV11-1 and TRBJ1-1, the complete variable domain reads EAEVAQSPRYKITEKSQAVAFWCDPISGHATLYWYRQILGQGPELLVQFQDESVVDDSQLPKDRFSAERLKGVDSTLKIQPAELGDSAMYLCASSSPTGGPNTEAFFGQGTRLTVV.

This sequence joins TRBV7-6 and TRBJ2-7; D not certain. Germline CDR1 reads SGHVS; CDR2 reads FNYEAQ. V dropped 2 bases and J dropped 0 bases, with 11 bases sitting between them. CDR3 size: 15 residues. DNA for the CDR3: TGTGCCAGCAGCTTACTAGACGGAAGCTCCTACGAGCAGTACTTC. This encodes CASSLLDGSSYEQYF.

This chain links TRBV6-1 with TRBJ2-7; TRBD2 is a possible D gene (5 bases). Germline V lookup: CDR1 MNHNS, CDR2 SASEGT. Between the trimmed V and J ends, which lost 4 bases and 1 base, there was a span of 17 bases. This CDR3 contains 16 residues. CDR3 sequence: CASSGLLGELSYEQYF. The CDR3 nucleotides are TGTGCCAGCAGTGGGCTACTCGGGGAGTTGTCCTACGAGCAGTACTTC.

This clone occurred a few times. V gene TRBV10-3 combines with J gene TRBJ2-2; 9 nucleotides line up with TRBD1. J lost 6 bases, V lost 0 bases, and 8 bases had no gene match. The CDR3 spans 17 residues. The germline CDR1 and CDR2 sequences are ENHRY and SYGVKD. The CDR3 coding sequence is TGTGCCATCAGTGAGTCGAAGAACAGGGGGCTTTCCGGGGAGCTGTTTTTT. Residues: CAISESKNRGLSGELFF.

The chain joins TRBV5-1 to TRBJ1-2, with a weak D call TRBD1 (5 bases). Deletions cut 3 bases from V and 2 bases from J, with 8 bases between. The CDR3 runs 13 residues. Germline V gives CDR1 SGHRS, CDR2 YFSETQ. The CDR3: CASSSGGNYGYTF. The CDR3 DNA reads TGCGCCAGCAGCTCCGGGGGGAACTATGGCTACACCTTC.

This clone turned up a few times. The rearrangement uses TRBV12-3 or TRBV12-4 and TRBJ1-1, with D unclear. Trimming shortened V by 7 bases and J by 1 base, and 10 bases separated the two germline ends. The CDR3 loop spans 13 amino acids. In DNA, the CDR3 is TGTGCCAGCAACCTGAGAAAGAACACTGAAGCTTTCTTT. It specifies CASNLRKNTEAFF.

The rearrangement links TRBV19 to TRBJ1-2; D is perhaps TRBD1 (6 bases). The germline V gene encodes CDR1 LNHDA and CDR2 SQIVND (reference sequence). The CDR3 runs to 14 residues. The germline V and J ends were trimmed by 11 bases and 5 bases, with 21 bases remaining between them. CDR3: CAAWSRDNGYGYTF. In DNA form, the CDR3 reads TGTGCCGCTTGGAGTCGGGACAATGGATATGGCTACACCTTC. Complete variable domain (other parts from reference TRBV19 and TRBJ1-2): DGGITQSPKYLFRKEGQNVTLSCEQNLNHDAMYWYRQDPGQGLRLIYYSQIVNDFQKGDIAEGYSVSREKKESFPLTVTSAQKNPTAFYLCAAWSRDNGYGYTFGSGTRLTVV.

The chain uses TRBV10-2 and TRBJ1-5; the match to TRBD1 covers 9 bases. Germline CDR1 and CDR2: WSHSY and SAAADI. The CDR3 sequence is 16 residues long. After removal of 6 bases from V and 0 bases from J, the junction contained 6 bases not matched to a gene. The CDR3 bases are TGCGCCAGCAGAACAGGGGGCCCCTATAGCAATCAGCCCCAGCATTTT. It codes for CASRTGGPYSNQPQHF.

The V call is TRBV3-1 (or the pseudogene TRBV3-2), the J call TRBJ2-2, with D uncertain. From germline, CDR1 is LGHDT and CDR2 YNNKEL (reference sequence). Trimming removed 5 bases from V and 2 bases from J, with 6 bases in between. The CDR3 is made up of 13 amino acids. CDR3 loop: CASSFVNTGELFF. DNA for the CDR3: TGTGCCAGCAGCTTCGTTAACACCGGGGAGCTGTTTTTT.

This chain uses TRBV3-1 (or the pseudogene TRBV3-2) with TRBJ1-1; D ambiguous. The CDR3 covers 13 residues. Trimming removed 3 bases from V and 3 bases from J, with 8 bases in between. Germline lookup yields CDR1 LGHDT and CDR2 YNNKEL (reference sequence). CDR3 sequence reads: CASSQLSDTEAFF. CDR3 sequence (DNA): TGTGCCAGCAGCCAGCTCTCGGACACTGAAGCTTTCTTT.

The chain employs TRBV19 and TRBJ1-5; no firm D call. This CDR3 region has 13 residues. Trimming pared 1 base from V and 4 bases from J, leaving 5 bases between. From germline, CDR1 is LNHDA and CDR2 SQIVND (reference sequence). The CDR3 region is CASSIAGNQPQHF. The CDR3 DNA follows: TGTGCCAGTAGTATAGCAGGAAATCAGCCCCAGCATTTT. Full variable domain (rest looked up from reference TRBV19 and TRBJ1-5): DGGITQSPKYLFRKEGQNVTLSCEQNLNHDAMYWYRQDPGQGLRLIYYSQIVNDFQKGDIAEGYSVSREKKESFPLTVTSAQKNPTAFYLCASSIAGNQPQHFGDGTRLSIL.

V and J are TRBV11-2 and TRBJ1-4; D is unresolved. V was cut by 0 bases and J by 4 bases, with 12 bases left in between. Germline V CDR1 and CDR2: SGHAT, FQNNGV. This CDR3 has 16 residues. CDR3 loop: CASSLDRGIGNEKLFF. DNA for the CDR3: TGTGCCAGCAGCTTAGATCGGGGTATCGGTAATGAAAAACTGTTTTTT. Using reference TRBV11-2 and TRBJ1-4 for the parts outside the CDR3, the full variable domain is EAGVAQSPRYKIIEKRQSVAFWCNPISGHATLYWYQQILGQGPKLLIQFQNNGVVDDSQLPKDRFSAERLKGVDSTLKIQPAKLEDSAVYLCASSLDRGIGNEKLFFGSGTQLSVL.

V is TRBV6-1 and J is TRBJ1-5, with TRBD1 as a possible D gene (5 bases). The CDR3 has 17 amino acids. V was shortened by 2 bases and J by 3 bases, with 17 bases between the two germline ends. CDR1 is MNHNS, CDR2 SASEGT, per germline. DNA for the CDR3: TGTGCCAGCAGTGAAACTGAAACAACAGGAAACAATCAGCCCCAGCATTTT. Translated, it gives CASSETETTGNNQPQHF.

This clone came up a few times. This rearrangement joins TRBV7-2 to TRBJ1-2, with D hard to call. This CDR3 contains 14 residues. Trimming shortened V by 3 bases and J by 4 bases, and 12 bases separated the two germline ends. Germline loops: CDR1 SGHTA, CDR2 FQGNSA. The CDR3, as DNA: TGTGCCAGCAGCTTGGAACAGCCCTCCTATGGCTACACCTTC. This encodes CASSLEQPSYGYTF.

This clone was found a few times. V and J are TRBV7-6 and TRBJ1-5, with 7 bases lining up with TRBD1. The V gene end was trimmed by 6 bases and the J gene end by 6 bases; junction bases not matched to a gene: 5. Per the germline V gene, CDR1 is SGHVS and CDR2 is FNYEAQ. The CDR3 covers 13 residues. The CDR3 DNA reads as TGTGCCAGCAGTCGACAGGGAGGTCAGCCCCAGCATTTT. This translates into CASSRQGGQPQHF.

The J gene is TRBJ1-1, the V gene TRBV28, with D uncertain. Trimming cost V 3 bases and J 3 bases, with 20 bases left between them. The CDR3 covers 17 residues. Germline V gene lookup returns CDR1 MDHEN and CDR2 SYDVKM. The CDR3 here is CASSLAVGVATDTEAFF. The CDR3 DNA follows: TGTGCCAGCAGTTTGGCAGTCGGGGTGGCGACGGACACTGAAGCTTTCTTT.

The chain couples TRBV6-5 to TRBJ2-1; 9 nucleotides line up with TRBD1. Germline CDR1 MNHEY, CDR2 SVGAGI. The CDR3 is 13 residues long. Losses at the gene ends were 7 bases for V and 9 bases for J; bases not matched to a gene: 7. CDR3 nucleotides: TGTGCCAGCAACCGGGACAGGGTAGGTGAGCAGTTCTTC. Translation gives CASNRDRVGEQFF.

This clone was found a few times. V usage is TRBV6-4 and J usage is TRBJ2-5; D is possibly TRBD1 (6 bases). The CDR3 has 13 residues. CDR1 and CDR2 (germline): MRHNA, SNTAGT. V was clipped by 6 bases and J by 5 bases, with 13 bases between them. CDR3 loop: CASSIQGWETQYF. The CDR3 bases are TGTGCCAGCAGCATACAGGGTTGGGAGACCCAGTACTTC.

This chain uses TRBV12-3 or TRBV12-4 with TRBJ1-2; no clear D. This CDR3 is 13 amino acids long. Trimming removed 6 bases from V and 0 bases from J, with 8 bases in between. The CDR3 sequence: CASRADSNYGYTF. In DNA, the CDR3 is TGTGCCAGCAGGGCCGACTCTAACTATGGCTACACCTTC.